This passage covers 21 T cell receptor beta chains from one sample sequenced in a study of blood T cell repertoires in COVID-19. Sequencing used immunoSEQ multiplex PCR; TCRdb keeps in-frame clones, though not all of them. The sample contains some 310,000 clones, 75% to 90% of which appear only once. The sequencing input was peripheral blood. The receptor set was obtained from a woman under 40 with COVID-19, enrolled during active disease.

The rearrangement joins TRBV27 to TRBJ1-1, with a weak D call TRBD1 (6 bases). V was shortened by 3 bases and J by 1 base, with 18 bases between the two germline ends. Germline CDR1 reads MNHEY; CDR2 reads SMNVEV (reference sequence). The CDR3 contains 17 residues. This CDR3 reads CASSFTAGGAQNTEAFF. CDR3 in DNA: TGTGCCAGCAGTTTCACGGCGGGGGGCGCCCAGAACACTGAAGCTTTCTTT.

This sequence joins TRBV5-5 and TRBJ1-2; 10 bases align to TRBD1. Germline V CDR1 and CDR2: SGHKS, YYEKEE (reference sequence). J was trimmed by 4 bases and V by 1 base; bases with no gene match: 4. The CDR3 is 15 amino acids. CDR3 DNA sequence: TGTGCCAGCAGCTTGATTGGGACAGGGGCCTATGGCTACACCTTC. Translated: CASSLIGTGAYGYTF.

The rearrangement uses TRBV5-1 and TRBJ2-5; 16 bases match TRBD2. The CDR3 runs 16 residues. The V segment lost 4 bases and the J segment 2 bases; nucleotides outside the gene matches: 2. CDR1 is SGHRS and CDR2 is YFSETQ in the germline V gene. The CDR3, as DNA: TGCGCCAGCAGCCAGGGACTAGCGGGAGGGCAAGAGACCCAGTACTTC. It specifies CASSQGLAGGQETQYF.

This rearrangement joins TRBV28 to TRBJ1-2; D is perhaps TRBD1 (6 bases). Germline values: CDR1 MDHEN, CDR2 SYDVKM. V dropped 6 bases and J dropped 4 bases, with 21 bases sitting between them. The CDR3 covers 16 residues. The CDR3, as DNA: TGTGCCAGCAGCATTTGGGGGCCATCCTCGTCCTATGGCTACACCTTC. Its translation: CASSIWGPSSSYGYTF.

This clone was detected only once. CDR3 DNA sequence: TGTGCCAGCAGTACGGACATCACCGGCGGCTACACCTTC. This gives the protein CASSTDITGGYTF. The rearrangement uses TRBV6-5 and TRBJ1-2; tentatively, D is TRBD1 (5 bases). The V end lost 5 bases, the J end lost 8 bases, and 15 bases lay between the germline ends. The CDR3 consists of 13 residues. Germline loops: CDR1 MNHEY, CDR2 SVGAGI.

This clone has only one observation. The chain carries TRBV7-9 and TRBJ1-2; TRBD1 agrees at 11 bases. The CDR3 runs to 15 residues. Trimming at V came to 5 bases and at J to 2 bases, leaving 4 bases not matched to a gene. Germline CDR1 is SEHNR and CDR2 is FQNEAQ (reference sequence). For the CDR3, the DNA is TGTGCCAGCAGCCTCGGACAGGGGGCGAACTATGGCTACACCTTC. This translates into CASSLGQGANYGYTF.

This sequence joins TRBV7-8 and TRBJ2-7; TRBD2 agrees at 8 bases. CDR1 and CDR2 (germline): SGHVS, FQNEAQ. The CDR3 is 15 residues long. Trimming removed 3 bases from V and 0 bases from J; junction bases left unmatched: 4. The CDR3 DNA sequence: TGTGCCAGCAGCTTTTTAGCGGGGAGCTCCTACGAGCAGTACTTC. Amino acids: CASSFLAGSSYEQYF.

The gene calls are TRBV7-8 and TRBJ2-1; 7 bases are a match to TRBD2. Germline lookup yields CDR1 SGHVS and CDR2 FQNEAQ. This CDR3 is built from 15 residues. V lost 1 base to trimming and J lost 4 bases; unmatched junction nucleotides: 4. CDR3 bases: TGTGCCAGCAGCTTAGGAGGGGAGGGTTACAATGAGCAGTTCTTC. Translating it yields CASSLGGEGYNEQFF.

V usage is TRBV5-6 and J usage is TRBJ2-7; 10 bases align to TRBD1. The trim removed 3 bases at V and 5 bases at J, leaving 5 bases unmatched. CDR3 size: 14 residues. Germline V CDR1 and CDR2: SGHDT, YYEEEE. Written as DNA, the CDR3 is TGTGCCAGCAGCTGGGGACAGGGGATCCACGAGCAGTACTTC. The encoded protein is CASSWGQGIHEQYF.

This clone has only one observation. The rearrangement joins TRBV19 to TRBJ1-5, with D unclear. The germline gives CDR1 LNHDA, CDR2 SQIVND (reference sequence). V dropped 6 bases and J dropped 5 bases, with 11 bases sitting between them. There are 13 residues in the CDR3. The DNA for the CDR3 is TGTGCCAGTAGCGAGGGTAGAGATCAGCCCCAGCATTTT. Amino acid sequence: CASSEGRDQPQHF.

The V gene is TRBV4-2, the J gene TRBJ2-1; TRBD2 is a possible D gene (6 bases). Trimming shortened V by 0 bases and J by 0 bases, and 12 bases separated the two germline ends. Germline V gives CDR1 LGHNA, CDR2 YNFKEQ. The CDR3 length is 17 residues. CDR3 residues: CASSQDQARGSYNEQFF. The DNA of the CDR3 is TGTGCCAGCAGCCAAGATCAAGCGCGGGGCTCCTACAATGAGCAGTTCTTC.

V and J are TRBV7-3 and TRBJ2-7, with TRBD1 identical over 9 bases. Unmatched junction bases numbered 8, after V lost 6 bases and J lost 2 bases. The germline V gene encodes CDR1 SGHTA and CDR2 FQGTGA. The CDR3 consists of 15 residues. The CDR3 sequence: CASRSPGQGTYEQYF. The CDR3 nucleotides read TGTGCCAGCAGATCACCGGGACAGGGAACCTACGAGCAGTACTTC. Supplemented by reference TRBV7-3 and TRBJ2-7, the full variable domain reads GAGVSQTPSNKVTEKGKYVELRCDPISGHTALYWYRQSLGQGPEFLIYFQGTGAADDSGLPNDRFFAVRPEGSVSTLKIQRTERGDSAVYLCASRSPGQGTYEQYFGPGTRLTVT.

The V gene is TRBV19, the J gene TRBJ2-7; TRBD1 aligns across 10 bases. The V and J ends lost 5 bases and 6 bases, in that order; junction bases with no gene match: 10. The germline CDR1 and CDR2 sequences are LNHDA and SQIVND (reference sequence). This CDR3 region has 15 residues. CDR3 sequence (DNA): TGTGCCAGTAGTGCCTGGGACAGGGGTACTGGCGAGCAGTACTTC. This codes for CASSAWDRGTGEQYF.

The count of this clone is one. J is TRBJ2-6 and V is TRBV25-1; 7 bases agree with TRBD2. The CDR3 covers 15 residues. Germline loops: CDR1 MGHDK, CDR2 SYGVNS. After removal of 5 bases from V and 7 bases from J, the junction contained 8 bases not matched to a gene. CDR3 nucleotide sequence: TGTGCCAGCAGTTCCCGGGGGGAGGGAGCCAACGTCCTGACTTTC. Amino acid sequence: CASSSRGEGANVLTF.

The chain recombines TRBV4-2 with TRBJ1-1, with D hard to call. CDR1 LGHNA and CDR2 YNFKEQ come from the germline V gene. CDR3 size: 13 residues. Trimming left V 6 bases short and J 6 bases short, with 14 bases between. The CDR3 nucleotides are TGTGCCAGCAGTCAATATAATCCTGCTGAAGCTTTCTTT. Translated: CASSQYNPAEAFF.

The genes are TRBV7-6 and TRBJ2-7; 7 nucleotides agree with TRBD1. There are 16 residues in the CDR3. Germline trimming cut 5 bases from V and 3 bases from J; bases unmatched to any gene: 13. CDR1 SGHVS and CDR2 FNYEAQ come from the germline V gene. The CDR3 DNA reads TGTGCCAGCAGCCCGATGGACAGGTCGGTCATCTACGAGCAGTACTTC. Translation: CASSPMDRSVIYEQYF.

The rearrangement links TRBV18 to TRBJ2-3; D not certain. The CDR3 is 14 residues long. V was cut by 3 bases and J by 2 bases, with 9 bases left in between. From germline, CDR1 is KGHSH and CDR2 LQKENI. DNA for the CDR3: TGTGCCAGCTCACCGGCGGAAACCACAGATACGCAGTATTTT. As protein: CASSPAETTDTQYF.

The rearrangement links TRBV6-5 to TRBJ1-2; no reliable D call. Germline loops: CDR1 MNHEY, CDR2 SVGAGI. The V end was cut by 8 bases, the J end by 5 bases, with 9 bases between. The CDR3 covers 11 residues. CDR3: CASSGIYGYTF. In DNA, the CDR3 is TGTGCCAGCTCGGGGATATATGGCTACACCTTC.

The chain has TRBV4-2 and TRBJ2-6; perhaps TRBD2 as D (5 bases). Germline assignment: CDR1 LGHNA and CDR2 YNFKEQ. This CDR3 contains 16 residues. V was shortened by 0 bases and J by 0 bases, with 6 bases between the two germline ends. Written as DNA, the CDR3 is TGTGCCAGCAGCCAAGATGGGAGCTCTGGGGCCAACGTCCTGACTTTC. Translating it yields CASSQDGSSGANVLTF.

The DNA for the CDR3 is TGTGCCAGCAGCTTCCCCACAGGGTACACTGAAGCTTTCTTT. This translates into CASSFPTGYTEAFF. The chain couples TRBV7-9 to TRBJ1-1; tentatively, D is TRBD1 (6 bases). The germline gives CDR1 SEHNR, CDR2 FQNEAQ (reference sequence). The CDR3 is 14 amino acids. V was cut by 3 bases and J by 3 bases, with 11 bases left in between.

The V and J genes are TRBV3-1 (or the pseudogene TRBV3-2) and TRBJ2-5; possibly TRBD1 for D (6 bases). CDR3 length equals 14 residues. Germline V gives CDR1 LGHDT, CDR2 YNNKEL (reference sequence). Trimming took 3 bases from V and 5 from J, leaving 13 bases between them. CDR3 region: CASSQGAVWETQYF. CDR3 nucleotide sequence: TGTGCCAGCAGCCAGGGGGCAGTGTGGGAGACCCAGTACTTC.